This record concerns one T cell receptor beta chain sequence. The target antigen is unknown. The data stem from a study of OX40 agonist ivuxolimab in advanced cancers. Overall study: At 75% to 90% male, the cohort had a mean age of approximately 64 years, ranging from roughly 20 to 90. Whole-study findings and limits: Antigen specificity remained undetermined for the expanded peripheral T cells. Low normalized T-cell clonal expansion was also seen in some nonresponders. Researchers report that CD8+ T cells had, on average, more expanded clones than CD4+.

Assay used: immunoSEQ multiplex PCR; TCRdb lists only in-frame clones, some missing. The table records tens of thousands of clones, roughly 94% of them present only once. Germline loops: CDR1 SGHNT, CDR2 YENEEA. The CDR3 loop spans 14 amino acids. Trimming took 0 bases from V and 5 from J, leaving 11 bases between them. This sample comprised CD4+ or CD8+ T cells sorted from blood, obtained in a trial of the OX40 agonist ivuxolimab. The sequence was collected from an adult with an advanced solid tumor such as melanoma, head and neck, liver or kidney cancer. The rearrangement uses TRBV11-3 and TRBJ2-7, with unresolved D. The CDR3 DNA reads TGTGCCAGCAGCTTAGAAGGGCTGGGAAACGAGCAGTACTTC. Amino acid sequence: CASSLEGLGNEQYF.